The 32 T cell receptor beta chains in this list originate from one sample, sequenced in a study of early T cells in non-severe SARS-CoV-2 infection. Each CDR3 protein is one row after TCRdb ran MiXCR on the 5' RACE reads. The sample contains about 90,000 distinct CDR3 sequences, about an eighth of which appear only once. This sample comprised whole blood, obtained at baseline. The source is an adult who was a healthcare worker with PCR-confirmed SARS-CoV-2 infection or an uninfected control (not recorded which).

This chain's CDR3 is CAWSTLGAVDTEAFF. The CDR3 region has the DNA TGTGCCTGGAGTACCTTGGGGGCGGTGGACACTGAAGCTTTCTTT. This chain connects TRBV30 to TRBJ1-1, with D possibly matching TRBD1 (6 bases). There are 15 residues in the CDR3. Germline-derived CDR1 and CDR2 are GTSNPN and SVGIG (reference sequence). V lost 2 bases, J lost 3 bases, and 16 bases lay in between. Complete variable domain (other parts from reference TRBV30 and TRBJ1-1): SQTIHQWPATLVQPVGSPLSLECTVEGTSNPNLYWYRQAAGRGLQLLFYSVGIGQISSEVPQNLSASRPQDRQFILSSKKLLLSDSGFYLCAWSTLGAVDTEAFFGQGTRLTVV.

This clonotype showed up just a few times. The chain carries TRBV10-3 and TRBJ1-2, with a possible D match to TRBD1 (6 bases). V lost 3 bases to trimming and J lost 0 bases, with 11 bases between them. CDR3 length: 15 amino acids. Germline V gives CDR1 ENHRY, CDR2 SYGVKD. The CDR3 spells CAISDTGRANYGYTF. The CDR3, as DNA: TGTGCCATCAGTGACACAGGGAGGGCTAACTATGGCTACACCTTC.

This clonotype occurred many times. The germline gene is not matched at one end of the junction; a read error may be the cause. The chain combines TRBV5-1 with TRBJ2-3; D is uncertain. Germline assignment: CDR1 SGHRS and CDR2 YFSETQ. The CDR3 runs 12 residues. This CDR3 reads CASSSSTDTQYF. The CDR3 nucleotides are TGTGCCAGCAGTTCAAGCACAGATACGCAGTATTTT.

This chain connects TRBV2 to TRBJ2-3; TRBD1 matches at 7 bases. Germline V gene sequence: CDR1 SNHLY, CDR2 FYNNEI. Trimming removed 6 bases from V and 9 bases from J; junction bases left unmatched: 12. This CDR3 comprises 14 residues. The CDR3 region is CASSPPGQSSTQYF. The CDR3 DNA reads TGTGCCAGCAGCCCCCCGGGACAGTCATCGACGCAGTATTTT.

The V call is TRBV19, the J call TRBJ2-1; possibly TRBD2 for D (6 bases). Trimming took 1 base from V and 15 from J, leaving 16 bases between them. The CDR3 has 13 residues. Germline lookup yields CDR1 LNHDA and CDR2 SQIVND (reference sequence). CDR3 in amino acids: CASSIVAGRGWFF. CDR3 coding DNA: TGTGCCAGTAGTATAGTTGCCGGGAGAGGCTGGTTCTTC.

This clonotype was counted a few times. The chain carries TRBV7-3 and TRBJ1-1; 7 nucleotides match TRBD1. The germline V gene has CDR1 SGHTA and CDR2 FQGTGA. Losses at the gene ends were 5 bases for V and 2 bases for J; bases not matched to a gene: 5. This CDR3 contains 14 residues. The CDR3 sequence is CASSRDRVNTEAFF. CDR3 bases: TGTGCCAGCAGCAGAGACAGGGTCAACACTGAAGCTTTCTTT.

This clonotype was seen at least ten times. The CDR3 spells CASSFVAAQETQYF. In DNA, the CDR3 is TGTGCCAGCAGTTTCGTGGCAGCCCAAGAGACCCAGTACTTC. This chain links TRBV12-3 or TRBV12-4 with TRBJ2-5; D not resolved. This CDR3 contains 14 residues. Deletions cut 3 bases from V and 1 base from J, with 9 bases between.

Many counts were recorded for this clonotype. The chain is built from TRBV24-1 and TRBJ2-1; D is undetermined. CDR1 and CDR2 (germline): KGHDR, SFDVKD. Trimming cost V 5 bases and J 6 bases, with 13 bases left between them. The CDR3 runs 14 residues. Written as DNA, the CDR3 is TGTGCCACCAGTGTCCCCGGAACAAGCAATGAGCAGTTCTTC. It translates to CATSVPGTSNEQFF.

This chain connects TRBV5-4 to TRBJ2-1; D is uncertain. Germline V lookup: CDR1 SGHNT, CDR2 YYREEE (reference sequence). V lost 5 bases and J 0 bases, leaving 15 bases between the germline ends. This CDR3 has 16 amino acids. CDR3 region: CASSSGTASSYNEQFF. The CDR3 DNA sequence: TGTGCCAGCAGTTCTGGAACTGCTAGCTCCTACAATGAGCAGTTCTTC. The entire variable domain, with the rest obtained from reference TRBV5-4 and TRBJ2-1, is as follows: ETGVTQSPTHLIKTRGQQVTLRCSSQSGHNTVSWYQQALGQGPQFIFQYYREEENGRGNFPPRFSGLQFPNYSSELNVNALELDDSALYLCASSSGTASSYNEQFFGPGTRLTVL.

The chain combines TRBV4-1 with TRBJ1-6; D is ambiguous. The CDR3 has 15 residues. Germline V gene lookup returns CDR1 MGHRA and CDR2 YSYEKL. Trimming stripped 0 bases from V and 3 bases from J, with 6 bases between. Here the CDR3 reads CASSQDASYNSPLHF. CDR3 nucleotide sequence: TGCGCCAGCAGCCAAGATGCCAGCTATAATTCACCCCTCCACTTT.

This clonotype was detected a few times. The V call is TRBV7-2, the J call TRBJ2-7; 7 positions agree with TRBD2. Trimming at V came to 4 bases and at J to 7 bases, leaving 7 bases not matched to a gene. Germline V gene lookup returns CDR1 SGHTA and CDR2 FQGNSA. The CDR3 extends over 13 amino acids. DNA for the CDR3: TGTGCCAGCAGCTCCAGTAGCGGGTTTGAGCAGTACTTC. This codes for CASSSSSGFEQYF.

This clonotype showed up just a few times. The chain is built from TRBV27 and TRBJ2-5; D is tentatively TRBD1 or TRBD2 (5 bases each). Germline assignment: CDR1 MNHEY and CDR2 SMNVEV (reference sequence). V lost 6 bases and J lost 2, with 19 bases in between. The CDR3 totals 16 residues. This chain's CDR3 is CASRRTRGTGQETQYF. CDR3 in DNA: TGTGCCAGCAGAAGGACAAGAGGAACGGGGCAAGAGACCCAGTACTTC.

Ten or more counts support this clonotype. The V gene is TRBV10-3, the J gene TRBJ1-6; D perhaps matches TRBD1 (5 bases). Germline CDR1 and CDR2: ENHRY and SYGVKD. The CDR3 has 14 residues. V dropped 3 bases and J dropped 5 bases, with 8 bases sitting between them. CDR3 in DNA: TGTGCCATCAGTGAAGACAGTAATAATTCACCCCTCCACTTT. Encoded protein: CAISEDSNNSPLHF.

There are many counts of this clonotype. V and J are TRBV20-1 and TRBJ2-3; tentatively, D is TRBD2 (6 bases). CDR1 and CDR2 from the germline V gene are DFQATT and SNEGSKA (reference sequence). V was cut by 0 bases and J by 7 bases, with 17 bases left in between. CDR3 length: 15 residues. The CDR3 is CSARDWAGGPNTQYF. The CDR3 DNA follows: TGCAGTGCTAGAGATTGGGCCGGAGGGCCGAATACGCAGTATTTT.

The rearrangement uses TRBV11-3 and TRBJ2-1; maybe TRBD2 (6 bases). The CDR3 extends over 13 amino acids. CDR1 SGHNT and CDR2 YENEEA come from the germline V gene. V lost 2 bases and J 7 bases, leaving 9 bases between the germline ends. The CDR3 DNA is TGTGCCAGCAGCTTAAGGGGAGGAAATGAGCAGTTCTTC. The encoded protein is CASSLRGGNEQFF.

This clonotype was picked up many times. V and J are TRBV20-1 and TRBJ2-7; D is ambiguous. Germline V gene data show CDR1 as DFQATT and CDR2 as SNEGSKA (reference sequence). The CDR3 is made up of 14 amino acids. Trimming removed 6 bases from V and 2 bases from J, with 17 bases in between. As DNA, the CDR3 is TGCAGTGCAATTGCGACCGCGGACCCCTACGAGCAGTACTTC. Its translation is CSAIATADPYEQYF.

This rearrangement joins TRBV9 to TRBJ2-1, with D unresolved. From germline, CDR1 is SGDLS and CDR2 YYNGEE. V was clipped by 5 bases and J by 8 bases, with 11 bases between them. The CDR3 runs to 12 residues. The CDR3 region has the DNA TGTGCCAGCAGTCTCACGATGGATGAGCAGTTCTTC. Its translation is CASSLTMDEQFF. Complete variable domain (other parts from reference TRBV9 and TRBJ2-1): DSGVTQTPKHLITATGQRVTLRCSPRSGDLSVYWYQQSLDQGLQFLIQYYNGEERAKGNILERFSAQQFPDLHSELNLSSLELGDSALYFCASSLTMDEQFFGPGTRLTVL.

This clonotype was seen many times. The V call is TRBV7-3, the J call TRBJ1-5; D might be TRBD1 (5 bases). The CDR3 contains 16 residues. The V gene's germline CDR1 is SGHTA and CDR2 FQGTGA. V lost 5 bases and J lost 1, with 15 bases in between. Here the CDR3 reads CASSGRASWSNQPQHF. DNA of the CDR3: TGTGCCAGCAGCGGCAGGGCCTCCTGGAGCAATCAGCCCCAGCATTTT.

V and J are TRBV27 and TRBJ2-3; a possible D gene is TRBD1 (6 bases). V gave up 8 bases and J gave up 3 bases, with 21 bases separating them. The germline V gene encodes CDR1 MNHEY and CDR2 SMNVEV (reference sequence). The CDR3 runs to 16 residues. The CDR3 nucleotides read TGTGCCAGCCAACCCTACACAGGGAGTAGGACAGATACGCAGTATTTT. Translated, it gives CASQPYTGSRTDTQYF.

The CDR3 is CASSYTRQGEFF. CDR3 nucleotide sequence: TGTGCCAGCAGCTACACCCGACAGGGGGAGTTCTTC. J is TRBJ2-1 and V is TRBV5-5, with 9 bases fitting TRBD1. Unmatched junction bases numbered 6, after V lost 3 bases and J lost 14 bases. The CDR3 has 12 residues. The germline V gene encodes CDR1 SGHKS and CDR2 YYEKEE (reference sequence).

This sequence joins TRBV12-3 or TRBV12-4 and TRBJ2-1; 7 bases match TRBD1. With V trimmed by 5 bases and J by 4 bases, 5 bases remained unmatched. This CDR3 has 14 amino acids. The CDR3 is CASSTGTAYNEQFF. CDR3 nucleotide sequence: TGTGCCAGCAGTACCGGGACAGCTTACAATGAGCAGTTCTTC.

This clonotype was detected a few times. This chain joins TRBV19 and TRBJ2-5, with TRBD1 matching over 9 bases. The trim removed 6 bases at V and 5 bases at J, leaving 4 bases unmatched. This CDR3 has 13 amino acids. CDR1 and CDR2 (germline): LNHDA, SQIVND (reference sequence). Here the CDR3 DNA reads TGTGCCAGTAGCTACGGGACAGGGGAGACCCAGTACTTC. Protein sequence: CASSYGTGETQYF.

This clonotype came up a few times. This chain connects TRBV4-1 to TRBJ2-7, with D uncertain. Per the germline V gene, CDR1 is MGHRA and CDR2 is YSYEKL. V was cut by 1 base and J by 1 base, with 5 bases left in between. This CDR3 is 13 amino acids long. CDR3: CASSQGRSYEQYF. The CDR3 DNA reads TGCGCCAGCAGCCAAGGGCGTTCCTACGAGCAGTACTTC.

This clonotype was seen more than once but under ten times. The chain employs TRBV7-3 and TRBJ2-2; TRBD2 agrees at 7 bases. V was clipped by 2 bases and J by 3 bases; unmatched bases: 3. The CDR3 covers 15 residues. Germline CDR1 and CDR2: SGHTA and FQGTGA. The CDR3 protein is CASSLGTTYTGELFF. The CDR3 DNA follows: TGTGCCAGCAGCTTAGGGACTACCTACACCGGGGAGCTGTTTTTT.

In this sample, this clonotype turned up a few times. The chain uses TRBV18 and TRBJ2-7; 7 positions agree with TRBD1. The junction had 4 bases not matched to a gene; V was cut back by 2 bases and J by 3 bases. The CDR3 runs 14 residues. Germline V gene lookup returns CDR1 KGHSH and CDR2 LQKENI. CDR3 sequence reads: CASSPIGGNYEQYF. The CDR3 coding sequence is TGTGCCAGCTCACCAATAGGGGGCAACTACGAGCAGTACTTC. The full variable domain, completed using reference TRBV18 and TRBJ2-7, is NAGVMQNPRHLVRRRGQEARLRCSPMKGHSHVYWYRQLPEEGLKFMVYLQKENIIDESGMPKERFSAEFPKEGPSILRIQQVVRGDSAAYFCASSPIGGNYEQYFGPGTRLTVT.

This clonotype appeared a few times. V usage is TRBV12-3 or TRBV12-4 and J usage is TRBJ2-3; D might be TRBD1 or TRBD2, each matching 6 bases. This CDR3 spans 13 amino acids. Trimming cost V 5 bases and J 3 bases, with 9 bases left between them. This chain's CDR3 is CASSVGGTDTQYF. CDR3 in DNA: TGTGCCAGCAGTGTAGGGGGGACAGATACGCAGTATTTT.

This clonotype came up a few times. V gene TRBV7-2 combines with J gene TRBJ1-5; a weak D match, TRBD1 (6 bases). The ends were cut back, 4 bases at V and 7 bases at J, with 14 bases in the middle. CDR1 and CDR2 from the germline V gene are SGHTA and FQGNSA. The CDR3 totals 14 residues. CDR3 nucleotides: TGTGCCAGCAGCTCCGGAGGCAGGGGCCAGCCCCAGCATTTT. Translation: CASSSGGRGQPQHF. The variable domain in full, completed from reference TRBV7-2 and TRBJ1-5, reads GAGVSQSPSNKVTEKGKDVELRCDPISGHTALYWYRQSLGQGLEFLIYFQGNSAPDKSGLPSDRFSAERTGGSVSTLTIQRTQQEDSAVYLCASSSGGRGQPQHFGDGTRLSIL.

This chain uses TRBV19 with TRBJ2-1; a weak D match, TRBD1 (6 bases). The CDR3 runs 14 residues. The V gene's germline CDR1 is LNHDA and CDR2 SQIVND (reference sequence). Trimming removed 1 base at V and 8 bases at J, with 12 bases between. The CDR3 nucleotides are TGTGCCAGTAGTATAGGAGGGGGATCCCATGAGCAGTTCTTC. This translates into CASSIGGGSHEQFF.

In this sample, this clonotype turned up a few times. V usage is TRBV11-1 and J usage is TRBJ2-7; D is unclear. Germline CDR1 reads SGHAT; CDR2 reads FQDESV (reference sequence). Between the trimmed V and J ends, which lost 0 bases and 5 bases, there was a span of 8 bases. CDR3 length: 13 amino acids. CDR3 sequence (DNA): TGTGCCAGCAGCTTAGCCATGGAGAACGAGCAGTACTTC. It encodes CASSLAMENEQYF.

V usage is TRBV2 and J usage is TRBJ2-5, with D unresolved. Germline CDR1 is SNHLY and CDR2 is FYNNEI. V dropped 6 bases and J dropped 0 bases, with 14 bases sitting between them. The CDR3 spans 15 residues. Here the CDR3 DNA reads TGTGCCAGCAGGCGTTCCGCGTTTAACCAAGAGACCCAGTACTTC. It yields the protein CASRRSAFNQETQYF. The variable domain in full, with the rest retrieved from reference TRBV2 and TRBJ2-5, is EPEVTQTPSHQVTQMGQEVILRCVPISNHLYFYWYRQILGQKVEFLVSFYNNEISEKSEIFDDQFSVERPDGSNFTLKIRSTKLEDSAMYFCASRRSAFNQETQYFGPGTRLLVL.

The chain links TRBV5-1 to TRBJ2-1; 9 bases align to TRBD2. V lost 4 bases and J lost 4; bases outside the gene matches: 15. The CDR3 runs to 18 residues. Germline assignment: CDR1 SGHRS and CDR2 YFSETQ. CDR3 residues: CASSPGLAGIGGYNEQFF. The CDR3 DNA reads as TGCGCCAGCAGCCCGGGACTAGCAGGCATAGGGGGTTACAATGAGCAGTTCTTC.

The rearrangement joins TRBV28 to TRBJ2-3, with D possibly being TRBD1 (6 bases). CDR3 size: 15 residues. V lost 6 bases to trimming and J lost 0 bases, with 13 bases between them. Per the germline V gene, CDR1 is MDHEN and CDR2 is SYDVKM. CDR3 in amino acids: CASSPGQSSTDTQYF. The CDR3 DNA reads TGTGCCAGCAGCCCTGGACAGTCTAGCACAGATACGCAGTATTTT.